This T cell receptor (beta chain) was documented in a study of fetal regulatory T cell absence and autoimmunity (dated by TCRdb to between 2016 and 2019). For the wider study: The IPEX patients showed exocrine pancreas autoimmunity in the absence of clinical diabetes. Results and caveats for the whole study, not just this receptor: The oligoclonal enrichment was interpreted as supporting antigen-driven autoimmunity in the pancreas before birth in IPEX syndrome. The TCR compartment showed significant oligoclonal enrichment in pancreas versus cord blood, with some top clones over 95-fold enriched. TRB gene family usage was broadly similar between cord blood and pancreas, resembling published neonatal and adult repertoires.

The V and J ends are trimmed by 5 bases and 5 bases, leaving 19 bases between them. The CDR3 has 15 amino acids, counting the end cysteine and phenylalanine. Solely the CDR3 DNA is kept, with 45 bases framed from the first base. According to the germline V gene, CDR1 reads SGHAT and CDR2 reads FQNNGV. Amplification and barcoding of TCRbeta CDR3 regions were carried out by two-step multiplex PCR on the immunoSEQ human TCRbeta survey platform. Libraries were sequenced on Illumina instruments, with IgH sequenced in parallel from the same samples. On the authors' methods: Raw reads were filtered against IMGT V, D, J definitions and binned by a nearest-neighbor algorithm to remove PCR and sequencing errors. Clones were defined by identical nucleotide sequence; differential abundance between tissues used per-clone Fisher exact tests with pFDR threshold p<0.01. Clones whose frequencies were too low for statistical inference were excluded by a minimum inclusion filter of 10 in either sample. The immunoSEQ Analyzer was used for pairwise clonal comparisons, while IMGT tools were used to assess gene family usage. The table was pulled from immuneACCESS by TCRdb, which kept in-frame rearrangements only. Such tables lose some clones; where checked, under half of the loss comes from unresolved V genes, and the rest has no known cause. V, J and clone size were drawn from that table, and D and trimming were deduced from the DNA. The sample table shows some 44,000 clones, and roughly four fifths are seen once. The ten largest account for 0.41% of the sample.

The DNeasy Blood and Tissue Kit was used to extract about 1.8-3.4 ug of genomic DNA from umbilical cord blood or frozen pancreas. This clone was recorded once. What antigen it recognizes has not been identified. Qualities for individual bases were not recorded, and no much larger clone is one base off. The receptor chain draws on TRBV11-2 and TRBJ2-7; the D gene is possibly TRBD1, with 5 bases matching. This clonotype originated in a newborn boy with IPEX syndrome. Sequenced: cord blood. The CDR3 reads as follows: CASSPPTDLRNEQYF. DNA sequence: TGTGCCAGCAGCCCCCCGACAGACCTTAGGAACGAGCAGTACTTC.